The TCR beta chain described here comes from a study of CD8+ T cells in alopecia areata. Across the whole study: Among treated patients, oral tofacitinib was administered at 5 to 10 mg twice daily.

Treatment noted: oral pan-JAK inhibitor, 5-10 mg twice daily. Both CD4+ and CD8+ T cells were separated by sorting PBMCs. It was cDNA, reverse transcribed from extracted RNA, that served as the sequencing template. Assay used: immunoSEQ multiplex PCR; TCRdb lists only in-frame clones, some missing. The repertoire consists of approximately 150,000 clones, with around three fifths occurring once and the leading ten covering 13% to 15%. The CDR3 totals 15 residues. Germline CDR1 SGHTA, CDR2 FQGNSA. V was cut by 4 bases and J by 0 bases, with 7 bases left in between. This clone was detected many times. This clonotype originated in a human donor with alopecia areata. The sequencing used CD4+ T cells sorted from blood, collected at week 24, from a patient treated with tofacitinib. J is TRBJ2-6 and V is TRBV7-2; the D is unclear. CDR3: CASSSTPSGANVLTF. DNA for the CDR3: TGTGCCAGCAGCTCTACGCCCTCTGGGGCCAACGTCCTGACTTTC.